This T cell receptor (beta chain) appears in the sequencing data of a study of T-cell memory formation after mild COVID-19. The CDR3 has 13 amino acids. The V gene's germline CDR1 is GTSNPN and CDR2 SVGIG (reference sequence). V lost 2 bases and J 2 bases, leaving 7 bases between the germline ends. The authors produced TCR alpha and TCR beta cDNA libraries with sample barcodes and UMIs by 5'RACE using constant-segment primers. TCRdb re-derived calls from the 5' RACE reads in MiXCR, one entry per CDR3 protein. This sample has 200,000 to 300,000 distinct CDR3 sequences, with about 16% found just once. The chain links TRBV30 to TRBJ1-5, with D perhaps matching TRBD1 (6 bases). Material: PBMCs or a T cell subset sorted from them (not recorded which). The receptor comes from an adult woman who had mild COVID-19 (a few samples of this study predate the infection). Cell type and time point are not known. CDR3 DNA: TGTGCCTGGAGTTACAGGGGCAATCAGCCCCAGCATTTT. Translating gives CAWSYRGNQPQHF.